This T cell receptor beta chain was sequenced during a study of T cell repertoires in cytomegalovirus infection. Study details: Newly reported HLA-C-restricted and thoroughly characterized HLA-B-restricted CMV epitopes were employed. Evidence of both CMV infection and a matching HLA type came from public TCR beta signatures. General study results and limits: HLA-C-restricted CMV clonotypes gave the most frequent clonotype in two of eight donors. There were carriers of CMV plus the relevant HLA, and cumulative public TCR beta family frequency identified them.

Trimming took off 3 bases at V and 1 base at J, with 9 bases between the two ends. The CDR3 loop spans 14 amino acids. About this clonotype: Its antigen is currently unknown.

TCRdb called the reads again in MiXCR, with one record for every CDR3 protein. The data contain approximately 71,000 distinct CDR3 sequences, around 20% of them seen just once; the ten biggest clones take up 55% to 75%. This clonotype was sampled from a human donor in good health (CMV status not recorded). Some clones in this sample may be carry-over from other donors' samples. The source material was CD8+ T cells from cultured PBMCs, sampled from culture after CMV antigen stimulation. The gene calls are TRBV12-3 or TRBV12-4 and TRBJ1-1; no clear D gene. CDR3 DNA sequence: TGTGCCAGCAGTTTTACGGCAGGGAACACTGAAGCTTTCTTT. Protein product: CASSFTAGNTEAFF.